This T cell receptor (beta chain) appears in the sequencing data of a study of neurological immune-mediated disorders. Time point meaning: technical triplicate 1. PBMCs stored at -80 C, 2 million in total, were the source of the unsorted libraries. Every sequencing run returned over 190 million TCR-beta sequences, which were derived from 15-18 subjects. TCRdb used MiXCR to reprocess the 5' RACE reads, holding one entry per CDR3 protein. Of tens of thousands of distinct CDR3 sequences listed, around 10% are singletons. This clonotype was found many times. Deletions cut 0 bases from V and 8 bases from J, with 17 bases between. The CDR3 covers 16 residues. The germline V gene encodes CDR1 DFQATT and CDR2 SNEGSKA (reference sequence).

This receptor was obtained from a man in his sixties with HTLV-1-associated myelopathy (HAM/TSP). The chain recombines TRBV20-1 with TRBJ2-6; no clear D gene. Source material: PBMCs. The CDR3 nucleotides are TGCAGTGCTAGAGATTTGGTGAAGGGCAATACCAACGTCCTGACTTTC. Its translation is CSARDLVKGNTNVLTF.